What follows describes a single T cell receptor (beta chain). Its specificity is unknown. Per the germline V gene, CDR1 is MNHNY and CDR2 is SVGAGI (reference sequence). There are 15 residues in the CDR3. Trimming left V 6 bases short and J 1 base short, with 15 bases between. The data were taken from a study of T cells after yellow fever vaccination. Study at large: SMART-Seq v4 Ultra Low Input served to prepare low-cell-number fractions.

Study findings and constraints: Clonotypes shared by both compartments, CD4 and CD8, made up a small share. Re-detected after boosting: most primary clones, 95% to 98% of CD4 and 80% to 90% of CD8.

MiXCR was run by TCRdb on the 5' RACE reads, yielding one entry per CDR3 protein. The table shows a few hundred thousand distinct CDR3 sequences, with around 8.6% occurring only once. J is TRBJ1-1 and V is TRBV6-6; D ambiguous. The sequencing here drew on CD4+ T cells sorted from PBMCs, taken 5 days after the yellow fever booster vaccination. This receptor was identified in a man younger than 30 who received the YFV17D yellow fever vaccine. The CDR3 sequence is CASRPDVVGNTEAFF. CDR3 nucleotides: TGTGCCAGCAGGCCGGATGTAGTGGGGAACACTGAAGCTTTCTTT.